The source of this T cell receptor beta chain is a study of blood T cells in healthy people across ages. Using a J-beta primer mix together with a sample-barcoded 5' primer, a second PCR was run for roughly 6 to 12 cycles. TCRdb independently ran MiXCR on the 5' RACE reads; one entry per CDR3 protein. The sample has fewer than 2,000,000 distinct CDR3 sequences, 39% seen once. The source of this sequence is a human donor in good health. Sequencing was done on a sample of blood.

The CDR3 protein is CSARAPRAEQPQHF. For the CDR3, the DNA is TGCAGTGCTAGGGCTCCCAGGGCGGAACAGCCCCAGCATTTT. The V call is TRBV20-1, the J call TRBJ1-5; a weak D match, TRBD1 (5 bases). The CDR3 totals 14 residues. Trimming shortened V by 3 bases and J by 7 bases, and 16 bases separated the two germline ends. Germline V gene data show CDR1 as DFQATT and CDR2 as SNEGSKA (reference sequence).